The 19 T cell receptor beta chains below all came from one sample that was sequenced in a study of T cells in tumors after PD-1 blockade. Using immunoSEQ multiplex PCR, the repertoire was profiled, and TCRdb retains in-frame clones only, with some absent. The sample shows about 1,900 clones, 69% of them seen only once. The source was tumor tissue, collected before anti-PD-1 treatment. The receptors originated from a human donor with basal cell carcinoma.

This clone was counted a few times. This chain links TRBV21-1 with TRBJ1-3. TRBV21-1 is a documented pseudogene. This CDR3 contains 12 residues. DNA for the CDR3: TGTGCCAGCTATACTGTGACAAACACCATATATTTT. Translated, it gives CASYTVTNTIYF.

The gene calls are TRBV10-3 and TRBJ2-7; 7 bases align to TRBD1. This CDR3 contains 12 residues. CDR1 and CDR2 (germline): ENHRY, SYGVKD. The ends lost 11 bases at V and 1 base at J; junction bases unmatched: 5. DNA of the CDR3: TGTGCCTCACAGGGGTTTTCCTACGAGCAGTACTTC. It yields the protein CASQGFSYEQYF.

The CDR3 protein is CSARTGGTTEAFF. The CDR3 region has the DNA TGCAGCGCCCGGACAGGGGGAACCACTGAAGCTTTCTTT. This chain connects TRBV29-1 to TRBJ1-1; 10 nucleotides match TRBD1. The CDR3 totals 13 residues. Germline V gene lookup returns CDR1 SQVTM and CDR2 ANQGSEA. V dropped 7 bases and J dropped 4; count of bases not matched to a gene: 6.

The chain is built from TRBV4-1 and TRBJ2-7; tentative D call: TRBD2 (6 bases). The CDR3 sequence is 16 residues long. CDR1 and CDR2 (germline): MGHRA, YSYEKL. V was cut by 3 bases and J by 0 bases, with 15 bases left in between. In nucleotides, the CDR3 is TGCGCCAGCAGCCAGGAACGCGGGGACCACTCCTACGAGCAGTACTTC. It encodes CASSQERGDHSYEQYF.

The V and J genes are TRBV6-6 and TRBJ2-7; possibly TRBD1 or TRBD2 for D (5 bases each). Trimming shortened V by 5 bases and J by 1 base, and 15 bases separated the two germline ends. The CDR3 is made up of 15 amino acids. The germline V gene encodes CDR1 MNHNY and CDR2 SVGAGI (reference sequence). The CDR3 loop reads CASSDSGRTSYEQYF. The CDR3 DNA reads TGTGCCAGCAGTGACAGCGGAAGGACGTCCTACGAGCAGTACTTC.

The chain joins TRBV7-9 to TRBJ2-7; no clear D. The germline V and J ends were trimmed by 2 bases and 5 bases, with 10 bases remaining between them. The CDR3 extends over 13 amino acids. Per the germline V gene, CDR1 is SEHNR and CDR2 is FQNEAQ (reference sequence). The CDR3 coding sequence is TGTGCCAGCAGCTTATCTTACGCGGACGAGCAGTACTTC. Protein: CASSLSYADEQYF.

V and J are TRBV14 and TRBJ2-1; 8 bases align to TRBD2. This CDR3 has 16 residues. Germline loops: CDR1 SGHDN, CDR2 FVKESK. The J segment lost 9 bases and the V segment lost 4 bases, leaving 14 bases of the junction unmatched. CDR3 sequence reads: CASSPLGAGGSGEQFF. Written as DNA, the CDR3 is TGTGCCAGCAGCCCGTTAGGGGCGGGAGGTTCGGGTGAGCAGTTCTTC.

The rearrangement joins TRBV19 to TRBJ2-7; no clear D. The CDR3 sequence is 14 residues long. Between the trimmed V and J ends, which lost 5 bases and 7 bases, there was a span of 18 bases. Germline loops: CDR1 LNHDA, CDR2 SQIVND (reference sequence). The DNA for the CDR3 is TGTGCCAGTAGTCGGTTACCGGTGCTTGGGGAGCAGTACTTC. As protein: CASSRLPVLGEQYF.

The chain carries TRBV7-2 and TRBJ2-2; D uncertain. Trimming took 4 bases from V and 2 from J, leaving 8 bases between them. There are 14 residues in the CDR3. Germline CDR1 SGHTA, CDR2 FQGNSA. CDR3 DNA: TGTGCCAGCAGCTCACAGCAAAACACCGGGGAGCTGTTTTTT. Translating it yields CASSSQQNTGELFF.

This clone was picked up a small number of times. This chain joins TRBV7-3 and TRBJ2-2; D may be TRBD2 (6 bases). V was clipped by 3 bases and J by 1 base, with 12 bases between them. Germline V lookup: CDR1 SGHTA, CDR2 FQGTGA. The CDR3 is 16 amino acids. For the CDR3, the DNA is TGTGCCAGCAGCTTTCTGGCTAGCGAGAACACCGGGGAGCTGTTTTTT. This translates into CASSFLASENTGELFF.

This chain uses TRBV2 with TRBJ1-6; a weak D match, TRBD1 (6 bases). Trimming pared 4 bases from V and 9 bases from J, leaving 13 bases between. Germline V lookup: CDR1 SNHLY, CDR2 FYNNEI. The CDR3 consists of 14 residues. This CDR3 is CASSVGGRSSPLHF. Here the CDR3 DNA reads TGTGCCAGCAGTGTGGGGGGGCGTAGTTCACCCCTCCACTTT.

The chain carries TRBV5-1 and TRBJ2-2; TRBD1 might be the D (5 bases). The V end was cut by 7 bases, the J end by 3 bases, with 13 bases between. Germline V gene lookup returns CDR1 SGHRS and CDR2 YFSETQ. CDR3 length: 14 residues. CDR3 DNA sequence: TGCGCCAGCGCTCCCCACAGGTACACCGGGGAGCTGTTTTTT. Its translation: CASAPHRYTGELFF.

This clone was observed a few times. The DNA for the CDR3 is TGTGCCAGCAGCTTAGCCCTAGCGGAGACGGGAGATACGCAGTATTTT. As protein: CASSLALAETGDTQYF. The chain employs TRBV7-6 and TRBJ2-3, with 7 bases that match TRBD2. Germline lookup yields CDR1 SGHVS and CDR2 FNYEAQ. This CDR3 has 16 amino acids. Germline trimming cut 0 bases from V and 5 bases from J; bases unmatched to any gene: 8. Full variable domain (missing parts from reference TRBV7-6 and TRBJ2-3): GAGVSQSPRYKVTKRGQDVALRCDPISGHVSLYWYRQALGQGPEFLTYFNYEAQQDKSGLPNDRFSAERPEGSISTLTIQRTEQRDSAMYRCASSLALAETGDTQYFGPGTRLTVL.

The chain employs TRBV6-4 and TRBJ1-2, with 7 bases lining up with TRBD1. The CDR3 is 15 amino acids. The germline gives CDR1 MRHNA, CDR2 SNTAGT. V trimming: 4 bases; J trimming: 5 bases; junction bases outside the gene matches: 10. In nucleotides, the CDR3 is TGTGCCAGCAGTGCCGAACCGGGACAGTCATATGGCTACACCTTC. It codes for CASSAEPGQSYGYTF.

In DNA, the CDR3 is TGTGCCAGCAGCCCTCGAGGGGAGACCTACAATGAGCAGTTCTTC. Translation: CASSPRGETYNEQFF. The chain uses TRBV9 and TRBJ2-1; tentatively, D is TRBD1 or TRBD2 (5 bases each). The length of the CDR3 is 15 residues. Between the trimmed V and J ends, which lost 4 bases and 2 bases, there was a span of 13 bases. Germline V gene lookup returns CDR1 SGDLS and CDR2 YYNGEE. The whole variable domain, filled in from reference TRBV9 and TRBJ2-1, reads DSGVTQTPKHLITATGQRVTLRCSPRSGDLSVYWYQQSLDQGLQFLIQYYNGEERAKGNILERFSAQQFPDLHSELNLSSLELGDSALYFCASSPRGETYNEQFFGPGTRLTVL.

The chain employs TRBV19 and TRBJ1-1; D is possibly TRBD1 (5 bases). The ends were cut back, 5 bases at V and 4 bases at J, with 14 bases in the middle. CDR3 length: 14 residues. Germline CDR1 and CDR2: LNHDA and SQIVND (reference sequence). This CDR3 reads CASSSVGGVTEAFF. The CDR3 coding sequence is TGTGCCAGTAGTTCGGTCGGGGGGGTCACTGAAGCTTTCTTT.

The chain employs TRBV20-1 and TRBJ2-5; D might be TRBD2 (5 bases). The V gene's germline CDR1 is DFQATT and CDR2 SNEGSKA (reference sequence). This CDR3 has 11 amino acids. V lost 7 bases and J lost 4, with 10 bases in between. CDR3 coding DNA: TGCAGTGAGCTAGCTGGAGAGACCCAGTACTTC. Translating it yields CSELAGETQYF.

This chain connects TRBV5-4 to TRBJ2-1, with D maybe TRBD2 (6 bases). The CDR3 runs to 17 residues. Germline V gene sequence: CDR1 SGHNT, CDR2 YYREEE (reference sequence). V was shortened by 1 base and J by 0 bases, with 14 bases between the two germline ends. The CDR3, as DNA: TGTGCCAGCAGCTTGTCAATTAGGACTATCTCCTACAATGAGCAGTTCTTC. Protein: CASSLSIRTISYNEQFF.

The V and J genes are TRBV5-1 and TRBJ1-2, with D uncertain. V was shortened by 3 bases and J by 4 bases, with 16 bases between the two germline ends. Germline-derived CDR1 and CDR2 are SGHRS and YFSETQ. This CDR3 spans 15 amino acids. The CDR3 protein is CASSSQAAGGYGYTF. The CDR3 DNA reads TGCGCCAGCAGCTCCCAAGCGGCGGGAGGCTATGGCTACACCTTC.